One and the same sample provided the 8 T cell receptor beta chains below, sequenced in a study of CD8 T cells in ankylosing spondylitis. One entry per CDR3 protein results from TCRdb running MiXCR on the 5' RACE reads. The sample contains around 120,000 distinct CDR3 sequences, roughly 9% of which appear only once. The sequencing sample was made of blood, either unsorted or a sorted T cell fraction (not recorded which). Receptors originate from a male donor with ankylosing spondylitis or in good health (not recorded which).

This clonotype came up many times. This chain joins TRBV28 and TRBJ2-3; no clear D. The CDR3 runs to 12 residues. The V end was cut by 8 bases, the J end by 8 bases, with 14 bases between. Germline V gene sequence: CDR1 MDHEN, CDR2 SYDVKM. The CDR3 DNA reads as TGTGCCAGCGCTCCACTCGTTGGTACGCAGTATTTT. Translation gives CASAPLVGTQYF.

This clonotype was observed many times. The gene calls are TRBV6-5 and TRBJ2-3; 14 bases map to TRBD2. The CDR3 has 17 residues. CDR1 and CDR2 from the germline V gene are MNHEY and SVGAGI. Trimming at V came to 2 bases and at J to 5 bases, leaving 6 bases not matched to a gene. CDR3 sequence (DNA): TGTGCCAGCAGTTACGGAGGACTAGCGGGAGGAGGAGATACGCAGTATTTT. Its protein is CASSYGGLAGGGDTQYF.

The table lists this clonotype with many counts. The chain is built from TRBV7-2 and TRBJ2-2; 13 bases align to TRBD2. V lost 5 bases, J lost 6 bases, and 6 bases stayed unmatched. The germline CDR1 and CDR2 sequences are SGHTA and FQGNSA. This CDR3 has 16 residues. CDR3 region: CASSTRGLAGSGELFF. The DNA for the CDR3 is TGTGCCAGCAGCACCCGGGGACTAGCGGGGTCCGGGGAGCTGTTTTTT.

V gene TRBV18 combines with J gene TRBJ1-3, with D possibly being TRBD1 (5 bases). Germline loops: CDR1 KGHSH, CDR2 LQKENI. The CDR3 consists of 14 residues. V was trimmed by 3 bases and J by 3 bases, leaving 9 bases between them. CDR3 sequence (DNA): TGTGCCAGCTCACCGCAGGGTAGTGGAAACACCATATATTTT. Protein sequence: CASSPQGSGNTIYF. The full variable domain, with the rest looked up from reference TRBV18 and TRBJ1-3, is NAGVMQNPRHLVRRRGQEARLRCSPMKGHSHVYWYRQLPEEGLKFMVYLQKENIIDESGMPKERFSAEFPKEGPSILRIQQVVRGDSAAYFCASSPQGSGNTIYFGEGSWLTVV.

This clonotype was seen at least ten times. The chain joins TRBV20-1 to TRBJ2-7, with a possible D match to TRBD2 (6 bases). There are 13 residues in the CDR3. Trimming shortened V by 1 base and J by 0 bases, and 7 bases separated the two germline ends. Germline V gene lookup returns CDR1 DFQATT and CDR2 SNEGSKA (reference sequence). The CDR3 loop is CSARAGSSYEQYF. DNA for the CDR3: TGCAGTGCTAGAGCCGGGAGCTCCTACGAGCAGTACTTC.

V usage is TRBV10-3 and J usage is TRBJ2-7, with D maybe TRBD1 (6 bases). Looked up from germline, CDR1 is ENHRY and CDR2 is SYGVKD. V was pared by 6 bases and J by 1 base, with 16 bases between. This CDR3 is 15 amino acids long. CDR3 nucleotides: TGTGCCATCAGCACGGGACCACAGGGTTCCTACGAGCAGTACTTC. It is translated as CAISTGPQGSYEQYF.

The chain recombines TRBV12-3 or TRBV12-4 with TRBJ2-7; 11 bases fit TRBD2. The trim removed 5 bases at V and 6 bases at J, leaving 9 bases unmatched. This CDR3 region has 15 residues. In DNA, the CDR3 is TGTGCCAGCAGTGCCAGACTAGCGGGGCATCTCGAGCAGTACTTC. This codes for CASSARLAGHLEQYF.

In its sample, this clonotype was seen many times. This rearrangement joins TRBV7-2 to TRBJ2-5, with D perhaps TRBD1 (6 bases). Per the germline V gene, CDR1 is SGHTA and CDR2 is FQGNSA. The V end was cut by 2 bases, the J end by 7 bases, with 14 bases between. The CDR3 sequence is 14 residues long. The CDR3 protein is CASSLQQGDGTQYF. CDR3 DNA: TGTGCCAGCAGCTTACAACAGGGCGATGGGACCCAGTACTTC.